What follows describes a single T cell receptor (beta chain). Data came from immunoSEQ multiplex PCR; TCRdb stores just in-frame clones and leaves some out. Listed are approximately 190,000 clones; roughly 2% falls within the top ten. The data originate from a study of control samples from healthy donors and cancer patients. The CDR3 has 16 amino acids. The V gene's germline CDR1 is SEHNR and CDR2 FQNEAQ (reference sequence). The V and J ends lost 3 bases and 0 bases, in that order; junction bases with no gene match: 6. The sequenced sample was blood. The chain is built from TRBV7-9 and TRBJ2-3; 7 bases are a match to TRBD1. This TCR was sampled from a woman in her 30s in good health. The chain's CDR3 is CASSFRDSDSTDTQYF. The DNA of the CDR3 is TGTGCCAGCAGCTTCCGGGACAGCGATAGCACAGATACGCAGTATTTT.